This TCR beta chain was identified during a study of control samples from healthy donors and cancer patients. In germline, CDR1 is SGHRS, CDR2 YFSETQ. The junction had 3 bases not matched to a gene; V was cut back by 4 bases and J by 4 bases. The CDR3 spans 14 residues. The method was immunoSEQ multiplex PCR; TCRdb's version includes in-frame clones alone and lacks a portion of them. Seen here are about 170,000 clones, 85% to 90% observed once, and the top ten hold around 13%. The specimen was blood. This clonotype originated in a man between 25 and 39 years old in good health. The V and J genes are TRBV5-1 and TRBJ2-2; 8 bases agree with TRBD2. In DNA form, the CDR3 reads TGCGCCAGCAGCCCGGGAGGGCCCACCGGGGAGCTGTTTTTT. It specifies CASSPGGPTGELFF.